A selection of T cell receptor beta chains follows, all from one sample in a study of CD8+ T cells in alopecia areata. The assay was immunoSEQ multiplex PCR, and TCRdb's table has in-frame clones only and misses some. The sample lists 150,000 to 200,000 clones, roughly 66% occurring once. Material: CD8+ T cells sorted from blood, obtained at week 0. These receptors originate from a human donor with alopecia areata. The CDR3 runs from the conserved cysteine through the conserved F or W. The order of the fields is D gene, V gene, J gene, clone size, CDR3 DNA, CDR3 protein. The D gene is left open where the match is weak. Rows may omit the clone size; those that give it use once, few, many or a size class.

NA	TRBV2	TRBJ1-3	NA	TGTGCCAGCCTCGGCAGGTTGAGCCATAGGTCTGGAAACACCATATATTTT	CASLGRLSHRSGNTIYF
TRBD1	TRBV29-1	TRBJ2-7	few	TGCAGCGTTGCGAACAGGGGCTCCTACGAGCAGTACTTC	CSVANRGSYEQYF
NA	TRBV29-1	TRBJ2-7	NA	TGCAGCGTTGAATCGGCCCAGTCCTACGAGCAGTACTTC	CSVESAQSYEQYF
TRBD1	TRBV6-5	TRBJ1-2	NA	TGTGCCAGCAGTGCGACAGGGTCCTATGGCTACACCTTC	CASSATGSYGYTF
TRBD2	TRBV18	TRBJ2-7	NA	TGTGCCAGCTCACCAGGGACTAGCGGAAGGAGGGAGCAGTACTTC	CASSPGTSGRREQYF
TRBD1	TRBV2	TRBJ1-2	NA	TGTGCCAGCAGCGCCCCCGGGACAGCTTATGACTACACCTTC	CASSAPGTAYDYTF
NA	TRBV19	TRBJ2-7	NA	TGTGCCAGTAGTATCGCAGGGGACGGCGAGCAGTACTTC	CASSIAGDGEQYF
NA	TRBV6-6	TRBJ1-5	few	TGTGCCAGCACAGAGGGCAATCAGCCCCAGCATTTT	CASTEGNQPQHF
TRBD1	TRBV7-9	TRBJ1-1	NA	TGTGCCATAGAGACAGGGGGGGAGATGTTCGACACTGAAGCTTTCTTT	CAIETGGEMFDTEAFF
NA	TRBV13	TRBJ2-7	NA	TGTGCCAGCAGCTTAGAACCTCGGTCCACCAGCTCCTACGAGCAGTACTTC	CASSLEPRSTSSYEQYF